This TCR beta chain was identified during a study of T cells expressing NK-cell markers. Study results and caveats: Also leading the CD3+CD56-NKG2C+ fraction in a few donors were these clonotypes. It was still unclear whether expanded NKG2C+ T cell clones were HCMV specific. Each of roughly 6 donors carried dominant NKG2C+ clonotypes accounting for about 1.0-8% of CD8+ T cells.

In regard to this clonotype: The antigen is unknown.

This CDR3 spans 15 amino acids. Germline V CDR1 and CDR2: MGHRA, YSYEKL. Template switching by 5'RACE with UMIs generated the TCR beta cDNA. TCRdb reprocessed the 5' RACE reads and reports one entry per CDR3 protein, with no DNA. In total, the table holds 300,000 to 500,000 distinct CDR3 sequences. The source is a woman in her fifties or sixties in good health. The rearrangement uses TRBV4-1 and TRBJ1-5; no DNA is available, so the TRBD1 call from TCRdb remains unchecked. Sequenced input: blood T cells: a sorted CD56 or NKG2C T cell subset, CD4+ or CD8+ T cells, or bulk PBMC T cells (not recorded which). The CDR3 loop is CASSQTDTNNQPQHF.